The clone carrying this T cell receptor (beta chain) was seen only a few times. What it recognizes is unknown. MiXCR, applied by TCRdb to the RT-PCR reads, yields one record per CDR3 protein. In the table there are under 550,000 distinct CDR3 sequences, under 8.5% of which are singletons. These data are taken from a study of response to subunit inactivated influenza vaccine. This CDR3 is built from 14 residues. Trimming cost V 7 bases and J 4 bases, with 14 bases left between them. CDR1 is MDHEN, CDR2 SYDVKM, per germline. The study's findings and limits: The authors offered the suggestion that each seasonal influenza vaccination recruits few new T cells.

The input for sequencing was PBMCs from blood, taken around 25 months after vaccination. The chain has TRBV28 and TRBJ2-1; unclear D gene. This TCR derives from a man between 45 and 75 years old who received an inactivated influenza vaccine. The CDR3 sequence: CASTPYLGYNEQFF. CDR3 nucleotide sequence: TGTGCCAGCACTCCTTACTTGGGGTACAATGAGCAGTTCTTC.